This TCR beta chain emerged from a study of T cell responses to AZD1222 COVID-19 vaccine. From germline, CDR1 is MDHEN and CDR2 SYDVKM. V gave up 6 bases and J gave up 6 bases; unmatched junction bases: 0. The CDR3 sequence is 12 residues long. Only in-frame clones appear in the TCRdb table, and some are missing; sequencing was by immunoSEQ multiplex PCR. This table holds 120,000 to 150,000 clones, 89% found once. Material: peripheral blood, obtained on day 0 of AZD1222 vaccination. The rearrangement links TRBV28 to TRBJ1-5, with TRBD1 identical over 9 bases. The sequence was obtained from an adult in good health. CDR3 DNA: TGTGCCAGCAGGACAGGGGGTCAGCCCCAGCATTTT. It yields the protein CASRTGGQPQHF.